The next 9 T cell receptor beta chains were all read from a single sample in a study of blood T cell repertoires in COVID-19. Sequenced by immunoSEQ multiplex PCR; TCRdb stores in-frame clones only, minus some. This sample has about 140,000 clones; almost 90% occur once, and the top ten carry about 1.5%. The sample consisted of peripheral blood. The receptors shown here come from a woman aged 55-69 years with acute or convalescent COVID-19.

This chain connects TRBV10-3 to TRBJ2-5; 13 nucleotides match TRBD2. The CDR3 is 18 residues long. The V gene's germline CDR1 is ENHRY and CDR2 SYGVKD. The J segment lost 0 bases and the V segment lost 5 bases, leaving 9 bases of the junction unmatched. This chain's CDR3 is CAISKTSGGAEYQETQYF. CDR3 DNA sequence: TGTGCCATCAGTAAAACTAGCGGGGGGGCCGAGTACCAAGAGACCCAGTACTTC.

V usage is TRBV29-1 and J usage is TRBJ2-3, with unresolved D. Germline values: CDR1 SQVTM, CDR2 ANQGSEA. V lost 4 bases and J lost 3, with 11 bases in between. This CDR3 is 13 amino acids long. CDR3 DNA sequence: TGCAGCGTTGGGATCGGGTCGACAGATACGCAGTATTTT. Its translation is CSVGIGSTDTQYF.

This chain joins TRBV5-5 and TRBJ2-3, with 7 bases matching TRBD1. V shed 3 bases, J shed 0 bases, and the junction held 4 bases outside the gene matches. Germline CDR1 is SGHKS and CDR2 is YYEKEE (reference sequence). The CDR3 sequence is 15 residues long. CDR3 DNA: TGTGCCAGCAGCTGGGACAGCTCTAGCACAGATACGCAGTATTTT. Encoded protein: CASSWDSSSTDTQYF.

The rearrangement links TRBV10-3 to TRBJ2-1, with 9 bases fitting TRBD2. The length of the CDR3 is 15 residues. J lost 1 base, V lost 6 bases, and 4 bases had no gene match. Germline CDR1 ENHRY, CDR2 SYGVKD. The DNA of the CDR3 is TGTGCCATCAGCCCGACTAGCGGATCCTACAATGAGCAGTTCTTC. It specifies CAISPTSGSYNEQFF.

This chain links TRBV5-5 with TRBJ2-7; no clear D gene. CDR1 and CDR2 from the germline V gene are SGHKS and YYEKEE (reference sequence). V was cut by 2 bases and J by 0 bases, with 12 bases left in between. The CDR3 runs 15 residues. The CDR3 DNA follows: TGTGCCAGCAGCTTCCCCAGGATTACCTCCTACGAGCAGTACTTC. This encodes CASSFPRITSYEQYF.

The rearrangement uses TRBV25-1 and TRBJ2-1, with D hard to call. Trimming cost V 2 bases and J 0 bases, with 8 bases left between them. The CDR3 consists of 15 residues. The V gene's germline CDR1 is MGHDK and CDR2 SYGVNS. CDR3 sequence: CASSEGTGSYNEQFF. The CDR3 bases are TGTGCCAGCAGTGAAGGTACGGGCTCCTACAATGAGCAGTTCTTC.

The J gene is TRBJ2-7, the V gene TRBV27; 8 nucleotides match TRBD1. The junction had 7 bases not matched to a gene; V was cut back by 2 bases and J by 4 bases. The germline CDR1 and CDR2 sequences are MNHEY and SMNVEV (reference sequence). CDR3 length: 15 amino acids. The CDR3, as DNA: TGTGCCAGCAGTTTAGTGGCAGGGGGCACGTACGAGCAGTACTTC. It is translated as CASSLVAGGTYEQYF.

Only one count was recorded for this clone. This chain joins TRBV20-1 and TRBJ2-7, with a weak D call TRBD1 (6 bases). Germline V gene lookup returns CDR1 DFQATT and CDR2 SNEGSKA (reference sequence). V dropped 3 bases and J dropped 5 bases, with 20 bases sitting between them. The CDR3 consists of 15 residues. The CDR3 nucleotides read TGCAGTGCTAGTAGAGGCAGGGGTAAAACGGACGAGCAGTACTTC. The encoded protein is CSASRGRGKTDEQYF.

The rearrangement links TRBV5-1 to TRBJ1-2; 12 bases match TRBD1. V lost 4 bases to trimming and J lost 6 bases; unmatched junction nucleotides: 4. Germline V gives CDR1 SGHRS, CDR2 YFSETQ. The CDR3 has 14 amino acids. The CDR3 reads CASSPGQGAHGYTF. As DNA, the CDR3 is TGCGCCAGCAGCCCGGGACAGGGGGCCCATGGCTACACCTTC.